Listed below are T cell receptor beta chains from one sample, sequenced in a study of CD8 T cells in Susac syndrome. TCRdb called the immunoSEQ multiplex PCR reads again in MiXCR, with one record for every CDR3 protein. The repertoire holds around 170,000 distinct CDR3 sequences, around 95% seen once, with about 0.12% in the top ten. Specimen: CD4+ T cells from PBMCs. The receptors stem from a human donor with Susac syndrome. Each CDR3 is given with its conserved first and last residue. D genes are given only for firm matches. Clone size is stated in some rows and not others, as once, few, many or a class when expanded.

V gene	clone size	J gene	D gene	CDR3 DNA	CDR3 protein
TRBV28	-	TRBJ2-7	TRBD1	TGTGCCAGCAGTCCTGAGACAGGGCACCACTACGAGCAGTACTTC	CASSPETGHHYEQYF
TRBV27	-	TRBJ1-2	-	TGTGCCAGCAGTTTAAGTCCCGGCCGGCGTGCCTGGGGGGTTGTTGAGAGCTACACCTTC	CASSLSPGRRAWGVVESYTF
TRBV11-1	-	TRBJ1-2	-	TGTGCCAGCACGGAAGGCTACACCTTC	CASTEGYTF
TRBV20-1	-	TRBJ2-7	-	TGCAGTGCTCCTACCGATCTGGGGGAGCAGTACTTC	CSAPTDLGEQYF
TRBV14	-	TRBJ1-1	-	TGTGCCAGCTCGATACGGGGCAACACTGAAGCTTTCTTT	CASSIRGNTEAFF
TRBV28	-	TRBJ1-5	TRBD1	TGTGCCAGCAGCCTGGGACAGGGGAGGTGGCAGCCCCAGCATTTT	CASSLGQGRWQPQHF
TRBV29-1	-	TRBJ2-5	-	TGCAGCGTTGAAGATCGTGTGGTCGGGGGGCAGGAGACCCAGTACTTC	CSVEDRVVGGQETQYF
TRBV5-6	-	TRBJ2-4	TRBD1	TGTGCCAGCAGCTCTGACAGGGGACTAGCCAAAAACATTCAGTACTTC	CASSSDRGLAKNIQYF
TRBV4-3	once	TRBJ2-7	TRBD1	TGCGCCAGCAGCCAAGGGACAGGGGAAGGTGACGAGCAGTACTTC	CASSQGTGEGDEQYF
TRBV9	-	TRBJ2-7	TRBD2	TGTGCCAGCAGCGTAGGACTAGCGTCCTACGAGCAGTACTTC	CASSVGLASYEQYF
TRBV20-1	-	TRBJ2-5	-	TGCAGTGCTAGTAAGGTGGTACAAGAGACCCAGTACTTC	CSASKVVQETQYF
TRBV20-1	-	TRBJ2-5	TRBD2	TGCAGTGCTAGTCCCCCCCGGGCTAGCGGGAGGGCGGTACGAGAGACCCAGTACTTC	CSASPPRASGRAVRETQYF
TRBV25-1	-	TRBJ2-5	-	TGTGCCAGCAGTGAATCAGGGCGCGAGACCCAGTACTTC	CASSESGRETQYF
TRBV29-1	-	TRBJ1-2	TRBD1	TGCAGCGTCCCCACTAAGCCTTCGACAGGGGAAGGCTATGGCTACACCTTC	CSVPTKPSTGEGYGYTF
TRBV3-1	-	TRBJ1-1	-	TGTGCCAGCACCTCTTCGGACACAGGTCACGGGGAGGCTTTCTTT	CASTSSDTGHGEAFF
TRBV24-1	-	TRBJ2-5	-	TGTGCCACCAGCCGCCCCCAGGGATCGGGGTACCAAGAGACCCAGTACTTC	CATSRPQGSGYQETQYF
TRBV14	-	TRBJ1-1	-	TGTGCCAGCAGCCAAGGCGGGATGAACACTGAAGCTTTCTTT	CASSQGGMNTEAFF
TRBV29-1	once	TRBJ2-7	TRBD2	TGCAGCGTTGTAGTCTTCGGGACTAGCCCTCTCGAGCAGTACTTC	CSVVVFGTSPLEQYF
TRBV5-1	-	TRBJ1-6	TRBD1	TGCGCCAGCAGCATAGGGACAGCAGATAATTCACCCCTCCACTTT	CASSIGTADNSPLHF
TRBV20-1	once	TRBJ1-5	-	TGCAGTGCTAGTAGGACGGGAGGTCAGCCCCAGCATTTT	CSASRTGGQPQHF
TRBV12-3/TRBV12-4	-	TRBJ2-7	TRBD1	TGTGCCAGCAGGCCTGACAGGGGGCAGATATACGAGCAGTACTTC	CASRPDRGQIYEQYF
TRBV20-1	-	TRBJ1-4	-	TGCAGTGCTACAGGGGTGCGGAGGGAAAAACTGTTTTTT	CSATGVRREKLFF
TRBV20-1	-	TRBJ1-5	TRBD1	TGCAGTGCTAGCGAACCTGGGACAGCGGATAATCAGCCCCAGCATTTT	CSASEPGTADNQPQHF
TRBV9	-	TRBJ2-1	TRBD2	TGTGCCAGCAGCGTAGGACTAGCGGGAGCCTATGAGCAGTTCTTC	CASSVGLAGAYEQFF
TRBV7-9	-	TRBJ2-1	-	TGTGCCAGCAGCTTCTCCCCTACGAATGAGCAGTTCTTC	CASSFSPTNEQFF
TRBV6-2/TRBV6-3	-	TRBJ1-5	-	TGTGCCAGCTCCCGCTCAGGAAACAATCAGCCCCAGCATTTT	CASSRSGNNQPQHF
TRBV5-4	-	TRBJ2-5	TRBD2	TGTGCCCAAGCGGGGGGGCTTGGAGAGACCCAGTACTTC	CAQAGGLGETQYF
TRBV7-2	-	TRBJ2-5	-	TGTGCCAGCAGCAGGGACACGACTTTATTCCAAGAGACCCAGTACTTC	CASSRDTTLFQETQYF
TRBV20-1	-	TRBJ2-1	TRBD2	TGCAGTGCTAGAGATCGTCCTAGCGGGGTCTCCTACAATGAGCAGTTCTTC	CSARDRPSGVSYNEQFF
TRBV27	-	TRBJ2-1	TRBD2	TGTGCCAGCAGTCCTTTAGCGGGGGCGCGAAATGAGCAGTTCTTC	CASSPLAGARNEQFF
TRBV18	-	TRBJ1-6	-	TGTGCCAGCTCACCTCCCGGGACGGCCCTTAATTCACCCCTCCACTTT	CASSPPGTALNSPLHF
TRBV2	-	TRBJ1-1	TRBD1	TGTGCCAGCATTGGGGGGAGTACAGGGGGTGAAGCTTTCTTT	CASIGGSTGGEAFF
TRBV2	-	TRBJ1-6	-	TGTGCCAGCCGGTATAGCGTTAATTCACCCCTCCACTTT	CASRYSVNSPLHF
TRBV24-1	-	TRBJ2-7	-	TGTGCCACCAGTGACTCAACGTTCGACGAGCAGTACTTC	CATSDSTFDEQYF
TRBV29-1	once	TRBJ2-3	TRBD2	TGCAGCGCGGGGGCTCTAGCGGGAGTTGGTACGCAGTATTTT	CSAGALAGVGTQYF
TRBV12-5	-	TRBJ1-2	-	TGTGCTAGTGGTTTGGGCCCGTCCAACAGCTACACCTTC	CASGLGPSNSYTF
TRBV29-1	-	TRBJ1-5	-	TGCAGCGTCCGGGACGGGAATCAGCCCCAGCATTTT	CSVRDGNQPQHF
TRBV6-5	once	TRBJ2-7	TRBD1	TGTGCCAGCAGTTACTCGACAGGGGGTAAGCAGTACTTC	CASSYSTGGKQYF
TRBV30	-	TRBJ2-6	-	TGTGCCTGGAATTGGGGGGCCAACGTCCTGACTTTC	CAWNWGANVLTF
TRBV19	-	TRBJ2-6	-	TGTGCCAGTCAGAGCTCCCACTCTGGGGCCAACGTCCTGACTTTC	CASQSSHSGANVLTF
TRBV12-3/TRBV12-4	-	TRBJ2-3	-	TGTGCCAGCAGTTTAGAGACAGGCCTCACAGATACGCAGTATTTT	CASSLETGLTDTQYF
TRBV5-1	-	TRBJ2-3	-	TGCGCCAGCAGCCCAGGGAGCGACACAGATACGCAGTATTTT	CASSPGSDTDTQYF
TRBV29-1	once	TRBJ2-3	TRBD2	TGCAGCGTTGAAGGGACTAGCCGTTCGGTCGATACGCAGTATTTT	CSVEGTSRSVDTQYF